These 2 T cell receptor beta chains share one sample of origin, sequenced in a study of cytomegalovirus exposure and HLA in healthy donors. Primers for the PCR totalled 60 Vbeta and 13 Jbeta. Sequencing used immunoSEQ multiplex PCR; TCRdb keeps in-frame clones, though not all of them. The data hold about 150,000 clones, with more than 75% observed a single time. Source material: PBMCs. The receptors here all came from a woman aged 18-35 years in good health and CMV-seronegative.

V gene TRBV19 combines with J gene TRBJ1-5, with TRBD1 as a possible D gene (6 bases). The V and J ends lost 3 bases and 5 bases respectively, with 8 bases between them. CDR1 is LNHDA, CDR2 SQIVND, per germline (reference sequence). The CDR3 length is 13 residues. CDR3 loop: CASSIHRDQPQHF. Here the CDR3 DNA reads TGTGCCAGTAGTATCCACAGGGATCAGCCCCAGCATTTT.

V and J are TRBV7-7 and TRBJ2-5; 14 bases agree with TRBD2. Unmatched junction bases numbered 11, after V lost 1 base and J lost 4 bases. CDR3 length equals 19 residues. Germline values: CDR1 SSHAT, CDR2 FNYEAQ (reference sequence). The CDR3: CASSLGLAGGRRIRETQYF. The CDR3 DNA follows: TGTGCCAGCAGCTTAGGACTAGCGGGGGGGCGTCGGATAAGAGAGACCCAGTACTTC.